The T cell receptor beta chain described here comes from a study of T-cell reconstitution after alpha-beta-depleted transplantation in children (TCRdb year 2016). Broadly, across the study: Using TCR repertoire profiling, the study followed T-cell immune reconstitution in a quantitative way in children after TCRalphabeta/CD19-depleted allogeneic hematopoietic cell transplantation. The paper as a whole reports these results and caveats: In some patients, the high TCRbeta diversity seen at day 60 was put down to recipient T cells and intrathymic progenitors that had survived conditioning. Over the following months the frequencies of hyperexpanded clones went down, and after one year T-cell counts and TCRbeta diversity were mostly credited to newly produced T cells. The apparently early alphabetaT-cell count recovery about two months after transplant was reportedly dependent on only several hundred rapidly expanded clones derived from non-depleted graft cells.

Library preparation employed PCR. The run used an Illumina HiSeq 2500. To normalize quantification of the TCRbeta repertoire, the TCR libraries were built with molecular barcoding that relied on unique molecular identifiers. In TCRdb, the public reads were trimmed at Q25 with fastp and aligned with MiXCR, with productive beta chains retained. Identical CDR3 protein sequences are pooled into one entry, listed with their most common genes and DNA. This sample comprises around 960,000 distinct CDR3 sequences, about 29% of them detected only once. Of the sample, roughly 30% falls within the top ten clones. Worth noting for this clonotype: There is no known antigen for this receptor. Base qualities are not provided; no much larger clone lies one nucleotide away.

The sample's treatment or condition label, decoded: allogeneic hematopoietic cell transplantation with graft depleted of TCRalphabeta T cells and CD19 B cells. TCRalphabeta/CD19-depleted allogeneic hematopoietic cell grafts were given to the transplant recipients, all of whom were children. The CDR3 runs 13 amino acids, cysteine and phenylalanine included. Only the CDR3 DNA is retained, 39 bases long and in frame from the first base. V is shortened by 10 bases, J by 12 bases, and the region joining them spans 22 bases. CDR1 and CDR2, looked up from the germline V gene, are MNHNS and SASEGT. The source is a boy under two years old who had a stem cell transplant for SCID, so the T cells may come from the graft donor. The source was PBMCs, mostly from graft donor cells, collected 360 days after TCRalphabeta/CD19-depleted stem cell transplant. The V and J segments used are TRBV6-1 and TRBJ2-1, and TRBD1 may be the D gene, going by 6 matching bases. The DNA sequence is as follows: TGTGCCACCCTATCCCTTACAGGGAACTCGCAGTTCTTC. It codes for CATLSLTGNSQFF.